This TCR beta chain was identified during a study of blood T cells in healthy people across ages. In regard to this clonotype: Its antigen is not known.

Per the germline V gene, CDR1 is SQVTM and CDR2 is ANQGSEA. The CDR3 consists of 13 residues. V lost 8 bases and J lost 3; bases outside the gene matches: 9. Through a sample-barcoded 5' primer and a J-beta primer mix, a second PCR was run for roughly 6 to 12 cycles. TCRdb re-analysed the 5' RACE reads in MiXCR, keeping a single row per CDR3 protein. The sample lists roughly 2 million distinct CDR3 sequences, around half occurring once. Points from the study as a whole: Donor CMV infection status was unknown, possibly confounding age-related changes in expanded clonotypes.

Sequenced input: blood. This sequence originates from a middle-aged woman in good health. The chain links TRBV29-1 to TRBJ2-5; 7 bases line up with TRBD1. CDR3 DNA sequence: TGCAGCATAAGGGGGCAGTGGAAAGAGACCCAGTACTTC. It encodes CSIRGQWKETQYF.